This T cell receptor beta chain originates from a study of cytomegalovirus exposure and HLA in healthy donors listed by TCRdb under 2017. About the investigation overall: An earlier analysis of some 600 of the donors reported 276 Gb of sequence data and 100 million to 120 million unique TCR beta sequences obtained from some 170 million T cells. Approximately 310 gigabases of sequencing data and some 85 million unique TCR sequences were included in an early release covering roughly 700 HLA-typed donors. An earlier analysis of a few hundred of the donors applied high-throughput TCR beta sequencing to assess whether each TCR beta V gene segment acted as functional or pseudogenic. Rather than using new phenotypic data, the later analysis identified candidate immune exposures from TCR beta sequences and from how often those sequences occurred across donors. Donor age, sex, ethnicity and CMV serostatus were compiled together with the repertoire data. All discovery cohort repertoires had been generated using a single sequencing platform. A later analysis re-examined previously published TCR beta repertoires from more than 550 donors and added high-resolution HLA genotyping to investigate patterns of TCR occurrence. Among about 390 genotyped donors of the cohort, an average of roughly 240,000 unique TCR beta nucleotide sequences were sequenced per donor, 15% to 20% of them non-productive. Of the 300 to 450 genotyped donors, 75% to 85% were placed in the genetic ancestry cluster associated with self-reported Caucasian donors. About five DR-DQ haplotypes were treated as single units for association and clustering because of strong linkage in the cohort. A later genetic analysis used genome-wide SNP genotypes for about 65% of the 666 donors, treating that subset as a discovery cohort. Both class I and class II loci were covered by HLA typing, at four-digit resolution. High-throughput TCR immunosequencing, statistical association of individual TCRs with disease status, and machine learning were combined to predict cytomegalovirus infection status. The study was designed to test whether signatures of past pathogen exposure could be identified by cataloging public T cell receptors. The study profiled the T cell repertoires of about 640 subjects by immunosequencing and related them to cytomegalovirus serostatus. The number of donors typed differed by locus, with 629-630 for A, B, C, DRB1 and DQB1, over 500 for DQA1, 606 for DPA1, and about 450 for DPB1. In addition to the first cohort of several hundred subjects, a separate validation cohort of 120 different subjects was used. What the research found in general, with its limitations: While some public TCRs were present in many individuals, most TCR sequences turned up only very rarely across donors. Because the 87-base-pair reads could not distinguish some IMGT-functional V segments, including TRBV6-2 and TRBV6-3, those segments were excluded. A total of 164 TCR beta chains were listed by the study as associated with cytomegalovirus. Because counts were too low, about 18 rarely observed V segments, including chromosome 9 orphons, were left out of the earlier analysis of some 600 of the donors. When HLA alleles, especially DR and DQ, strongly co-occurred, TCR associations were difficult to assign to individual alleles. According to the authors, the approach could potentially be generalized to other disease states and immunological phenotypes. According to a later analysis, parvovirus B19, influenza, CMV and Epstein-Barr virus appeared linked to several top co-occurrence clusters. Linkage disequilibrium might explain the correlated functional status among segregating V segments, but an unknown experimental factor could not be excluded. Because some donors lacked HLA typing at each locus, the association tests relied only on the typed subset. In a later analysis, TCR association rates were found to vary across HLA loci, with the most associated TCRs seen for DRB1 alleles and the fewest for HLA-C alleles. Most CMV-associated TCR beta chains appeared to be HLA-restricted in a later analysis, and the HLA associations seemed to be driven largely by CMV exposure. An earlier analysis of roughly 570 of the donors showed that most TCR beta V segments appeared in productive rearrangements either about 87% or about 30% of the time, which broadly matched IMGT annotations. Cytomegalovirus status was reported to be diagnosed by the classifier with high specificity and sensitivity in both the original and validation cohorts. Compared with the approximately 670-donor mean, donors in an Asian-associated ancestry cluster had fewer N-insertions in productive TCRs, according to a later genetic analysis. This cohort had only TCR beta chains sequenced, and the lack of alpha or paired-chain data limited which features could be detected. A further reported finding was that TCR beta sequences accurately predicted the HLA-A and HLA-B alleles for most subjects in the first cohort. Presence/absence analyses assumed roughly uniform sequencing depth across donors, an assumption that may not hold. The only immune exposure information available for the cohort was CMV serostatus. In a later analysis, HLA-associated TCR beta chains were found to be more clonally expanded and to have lower generation probabilities than equally common non-associated chains. A later genetic analysis associated a missense DCLRE1C variant with V-gene and J-gene trimming of TCR beta chains, and an independent cohort replicated the association. In a later analysis, about 17,000 TCR beta sequences were associated with specific HLA alleles at a false discovery rate of 0.05. In vitro tests confirmed that a few of the cytomegalovirus-associated TCR beta chains recognize cytomegalovirus antigens. A group of highly shared sequence variants was considered likely to be a technical artifact of the sequencing pipeline.

Library preparation was by the immunoSEQ multiplex PCR assay. For the multiplex PCR, a mixture combining 60 forward primers for TCR Vbeta segments and 13 reverse primers for TCR Jbeta segments was used. Amplification of the CDR3 region of rearranged TCR beta genes was performed with a multiplex PCR assay on genomic DNA. The amplified TCR beta libraries were sequenced on the Illumina HiSeq System as 87-base-pair reads. For the original study's pipeline: A later analysis counted about 80 million unique TCR beta chains across the approximately 700 repertoires, and roughly 10 million of these chains were shared by at least two donors. Raw reads were error-corrected and collapsed into unique sequences by a nearest-neighbor algorithm in which closely related sequences were merged to remove PCR and sequencing errors. To assign V, D and J gene segments, CDR3 sequences were aligned to IMGT reference sequences. Each retained sequence needed at least a six-nucleotide match to both a V gene segment and a J gene segment. A rearrangement counted as productive if the CDR3 had no stop codons and remained in frame with V and J, and every other rearrangement counted as non-productive. Following IMGT convention, CDR3 was defined as the stretch from the second conserved V-encoded cysteine to the conserved J-encoded phenylalanine. Sequences without an unambiguous match to a single V gene segment were excluded from the earlier analysis of about 600 of the donors. An earlier analysis of over 450 of the donors classified V segments as functional when productive rearrangements were above 56.7% and as segregating when the standard deviation between donors was above 5%. To diagnose cytomegalovirus status from the catalog of TCR beta chain sequences, a statistical classification framework was built. A later analysis assigned V and J genes by comparing TCR nucleotide sequences with IMGT/GENE-DB human TR gene sequences. The TCRdist pipeline was used in a later analysis to assign CDR3 sequences and most-parsimonious VDJ recombination scenarios. A later analysis defined each TCR beta chain by its CDR3 amino acid sequence plus V-gene family, and excluded reads lacking a unique V-gene family. As a way to deal with suspected cross-contamination and a sequencing artifact, a later analysis dropped hundreds of nucleotide sequences that were highly shared and had low generation probability. A later analysis calculated a clonal expansion index for each public chain from normalized within-repertoire ranks of inferred template counts. In a later analysis, generation probabilities were computed using a VDJ recombination model fitted to out-of-frame rearrangements, and the results were checked against IGoR. In a later analysis, hypergeometric tests were used to score TCR-TCR, TCR-HLA and TCR-CMV co-occurrence, with a repertoire-size bias correction applied to TCR pairs. To estimate false discovery rates, a later analysis permuted the HLA or CMV assignments 20 times. In a later analysis, co-occurring TCRs were grouped with DBSCAN, and TCRdist sequence similarity was added when clustering was performed within HLA-allele-positive subsets. Repertoires with fewer than 30,000 or more than 120,000 public chains, plus five repertoires with anomalous nucleotide sharing, were excluded from co-occurrence clustering. The table was pulled from immuneACCESS by TCRdb, which kept in-frame rearrangements only. Such tables lose some clones; where checked, under half of the loss comes from unresolved V genes, and the rest has no known cause. D and trimming come from the DNA, and the V and J calls and clone size come from that table. Here the sample has approximately 220,000 clones; approximately 80% occur a single time. The biggest ten clones account for about 0.77% of the sample.

Trimming takes 2 bases from V and 10 bases from J, and the germline ends sit 15 bases apart. The CDR3 goes from the cysteine to the phenylalanine over 14 residues. CDR3 DNA is the only sequence kept; it has 42 bases, read in frame from the first base. CDR1 is given as LNHDA and CDR2 as SQIVND, both from the germline V gene (reference sequence). This clone was recorded once. Which antigen it targets is not known. Qualities for individual bases were not recorded, and no much larger clone is one base off. The cohort consisted of some 670 healthy bone marrow donors. All cohort members were sampled while nominally healthy, although unrecorded immune exposures were likely present. The donor tested CMV seronegative and was one of the 352 seronegative cohort members. Every donor gave a peripheral blood sample, and the peripheral blood mononuclear cells from that sample were used for TCR beta sequencing. The Qiagen DNeasy Blood Extraction Kit was used to extract genomic DNA from the blood cell samples.

Recombination joined TRBV19 with TRBJ2-1, and TRBD2 may be the D gene, going by 5 matching bases. Sequenced material: PBMCs. The TCR was taken from a boy aged 2-15 years in good health and CMV-seronegative. In nucleotide form, the sequence is TGTGCCAGTAGTATAACGGGATACGTACGAGAGCAGTTCTTC. Its amino acids are CASSITGYVREQFF.